A single T cell receptor beta chain is shown here with its context. The antigen is unknown. This record comes from a study of blood T cells in healthy people across ages. Study-wide context: Using template switching, researchers captured about one barcoded beta molecule for each two T cells.

The use of a sample-barcoded 5' primer and a J-beta primer mix characterized a second PCR of roughly 6 to 12 cycles. Template switching added a 12-random-nucleotide identifier to every cDNA molecule. TCRdb fed the 5' RACE reads into MiXCR, producing one record per CDR3 protein. The data show about 1.7 million distinct CDR3 sequences, 28% seen once. Germline CDR1 and CDR2: SGHTA and FQGNSA. Trimming removed 6 bases from V and 4 bases from J, with 20 bases in between. This CDR3 spans 16 amino acids. Findings and caveats of the study: Conclusively comparing naive with antigen-experienced cells was impossible with unsorted PBMCs.

The clonotype originates from a woman in her thirties in good health. The V call is TRBV7-2, the J call TRBJ2-3, with D possibly matching TRBD2 (7 bases). The specimen was blood. CDR3 bases: TGTGCCAGCAGGGGGGGCGGGGGACGGTTTGCAGATACGCAGTATTTT. The encoded protein is CASRGGGGRFADTQYF. Looking up the rest from reference TRBV7-2 and TRBJ2-3 gives the full variable domain: GAGVSQSPSNKVTEKGKDVELRCDPISGHTALYWYRQSLGQGLEFLIYFQGNSAPDKSGLPSDRFSAERTGGSVSTLTIQRTQQEDSAVYLCASRGGGGRFADTQYFGPGTRLTVL.